Included here is one T cell receptor (beta chain) sequence, with context. As yet, its antigen is unknown. This specimen comes from a study of OX40 agonist ivuxolimab in advanced cancers. Study overall: Three patients responded partially, comprising one with hepatocellular carcinoma and two with cutaneous melanoma.

Study-wide results and caveats: Expanded clones belonging to CD8+ T cells outnumbered, on average, those of CD4+. Dose levels from 0.1 to 3.0 mg/kg saw CD4+ and CD8+ blood T cells expand clonally by week 6.

Trimming cost V 3 bases and J 5 bases, with 16 bases left between them. This CDR3 comprises 16 residues. Germline CDR1 and CDR2: MNHEY and SVGAGI. The table came from immunoSEQ multiplex PCR; TCRdb's copy has only in-frame clones and leaves some out. The table records about 90,000 clones, 85% to 90% of them present only once. This rearrangement joins TRBV6-5 to TRBJ2-2; D call uncertain. This specimen was CD4+ or CD8+ T cells sorted from blood, taken in a trial of the OX40 agonist ivuxolimab. The receptor comes from an adult with an advanced solid tumor such as melanoma, head and neck, liver or kidney cancer. CDR3 residues: CASSYESGTPTGELFF. The CDR3 DNA reads TGTGCCAGCAGTTATGAGTCGGGCACCCCAACCGGGGAGCTGTTTTTT.